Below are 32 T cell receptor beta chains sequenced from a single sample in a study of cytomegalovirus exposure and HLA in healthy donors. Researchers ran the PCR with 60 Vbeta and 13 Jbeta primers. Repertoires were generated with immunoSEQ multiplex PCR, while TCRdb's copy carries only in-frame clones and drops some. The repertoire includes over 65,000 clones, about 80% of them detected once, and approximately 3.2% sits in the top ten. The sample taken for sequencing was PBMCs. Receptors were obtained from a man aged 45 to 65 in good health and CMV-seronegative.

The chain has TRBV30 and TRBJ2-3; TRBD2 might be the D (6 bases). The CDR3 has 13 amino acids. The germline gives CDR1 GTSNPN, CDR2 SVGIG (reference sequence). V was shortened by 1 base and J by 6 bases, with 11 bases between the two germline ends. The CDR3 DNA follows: TGTGCCTGGAGTGCCCGACTAGGGGATACGCAGTATTTT. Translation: CAWSARLGDTQYF. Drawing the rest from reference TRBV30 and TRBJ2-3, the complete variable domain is SQTIHQWPATLVQPVGSPLSLECTVEGTSNPNLYWYRQAAGRGLQLLFYSVGIGQISSEVPQNLSASRPQDRQFILSSKKLLLSDSGFYLCAWSARLGDTQYFGPGTRLTVL.

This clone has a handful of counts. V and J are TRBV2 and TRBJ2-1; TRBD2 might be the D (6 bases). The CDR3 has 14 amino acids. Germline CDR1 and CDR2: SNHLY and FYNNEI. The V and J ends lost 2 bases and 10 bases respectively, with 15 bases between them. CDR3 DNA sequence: TGTGCCAGCAGTGAATTCTGGGGTGGAGGGGAGCAGTTCTTC. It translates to CASSEFWGGGEQFF. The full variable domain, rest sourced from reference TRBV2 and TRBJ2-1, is EPEVTQTPSHQVTQMGQEVILRCVPISNHLYFYWYRQILGQKVEFLVSFYNNEISEKSEIFDDQFSVERPDGSNFTLKIRSTKLEDSAMYFCASSEFWGGGEQFFGPGTRLTVL.

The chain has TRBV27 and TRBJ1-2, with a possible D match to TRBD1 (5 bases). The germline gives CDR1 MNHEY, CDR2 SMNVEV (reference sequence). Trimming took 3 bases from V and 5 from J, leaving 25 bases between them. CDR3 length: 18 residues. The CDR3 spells CASSLGGSSGYPSYGYTF. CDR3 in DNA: TGTGCCAGCAGTTTGGGCGGGAGTTCAGGGTATCCCTCATATGGCTACACCTTC.

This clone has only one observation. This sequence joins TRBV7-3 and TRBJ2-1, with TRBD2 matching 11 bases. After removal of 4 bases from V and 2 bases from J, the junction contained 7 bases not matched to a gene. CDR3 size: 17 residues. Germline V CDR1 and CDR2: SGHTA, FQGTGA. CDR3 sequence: CASSSASGGPPYNEQFF. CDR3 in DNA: TGTGCCAGCAGCTCCGCTAGCGGGGGGCCCCCCTACAATGAGCAGTTCTTC.

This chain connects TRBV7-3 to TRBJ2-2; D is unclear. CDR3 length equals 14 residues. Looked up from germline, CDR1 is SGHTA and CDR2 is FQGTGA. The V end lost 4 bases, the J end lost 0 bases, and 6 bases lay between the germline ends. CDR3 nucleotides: TGTGCCAGCAGCTCAGGCGCGAACACCGGGGAGCTGTTTTTT. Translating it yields CASSSGANTGELFF.

The CDR3 is CASSLGTSGGGNEQFF. CDR3 in DNA: TGCGCCAGCAGCTTGGGGACTAGCGGGGGGGGCAATGAGCAGTTCTTC. J is TRBJ2-1 and V is TRBV5-1; TRBD2 agrees at 15 bases. Per germline, CDR1 SGHRS and CDR2 YFSETQ. The CDR3 has 16 residues. The junction had 1 base not matched to a gene; V was cut back by 0 bases and J by 6 bases.

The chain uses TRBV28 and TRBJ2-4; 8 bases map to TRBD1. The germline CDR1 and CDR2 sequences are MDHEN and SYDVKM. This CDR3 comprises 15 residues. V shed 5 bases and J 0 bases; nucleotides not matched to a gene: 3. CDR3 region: CASSQGALAKNIQYF. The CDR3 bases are TGTGCCAGCAGTCAGGGGGCCTTAGCCAAAAACATTCAGTACTTC.

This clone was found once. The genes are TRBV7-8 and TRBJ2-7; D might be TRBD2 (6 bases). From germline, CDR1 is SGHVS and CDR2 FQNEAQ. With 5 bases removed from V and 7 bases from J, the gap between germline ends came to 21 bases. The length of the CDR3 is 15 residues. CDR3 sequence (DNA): TGTGCCAGCAGCCCCCGGGACTGGGAGGTGTGGGAGCAGTACTTC. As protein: CASSPRDWEVWEQYF.

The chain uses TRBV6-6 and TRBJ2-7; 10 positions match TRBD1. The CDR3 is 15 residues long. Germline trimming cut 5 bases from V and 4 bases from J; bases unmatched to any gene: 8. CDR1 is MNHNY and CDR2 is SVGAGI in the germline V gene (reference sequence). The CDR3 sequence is CASSRGTGEEYEQYF. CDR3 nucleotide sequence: TGTGCCAGCAGTCGCGGGACAGGGGAAGAGTACGAGCAGTACTTC.

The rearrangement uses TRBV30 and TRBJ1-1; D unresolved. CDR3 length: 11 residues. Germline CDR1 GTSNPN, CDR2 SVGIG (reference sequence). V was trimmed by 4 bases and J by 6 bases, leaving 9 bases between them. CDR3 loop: CAWIRIAEAFF. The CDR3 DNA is TGTGCCTGGATTCGTATAGCTGAAGCTTTCTTT. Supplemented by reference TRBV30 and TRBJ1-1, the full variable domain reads SQTIHQWPATLVQPVGSPLSLECTVEGTSNPNLYWYRQAAGRGLQLLFYSVGIGQISSEVPQNLSASRPQDRQFILSSKKLLLSDSGFYLCAWIRIAEAFFGQGTRLTVV.

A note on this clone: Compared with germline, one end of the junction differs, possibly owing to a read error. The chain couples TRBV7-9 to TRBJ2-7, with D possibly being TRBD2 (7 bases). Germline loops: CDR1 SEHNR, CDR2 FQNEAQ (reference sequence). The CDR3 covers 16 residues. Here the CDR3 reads CSSSPKSGGRSYEQYF. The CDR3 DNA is TGTTCCAGCAGCCCAAAATCCGGGGGGCGCTCCTACGAGCAGTACTTC.

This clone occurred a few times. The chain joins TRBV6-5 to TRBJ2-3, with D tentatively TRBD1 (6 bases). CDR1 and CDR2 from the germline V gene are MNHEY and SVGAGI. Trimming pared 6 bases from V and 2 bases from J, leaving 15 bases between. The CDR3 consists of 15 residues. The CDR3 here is CASRTDRVLTDTQYF. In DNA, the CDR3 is TGTGCCAGCAGAACGGACAGAGTACTCACAGATACGCAGTATTTT.

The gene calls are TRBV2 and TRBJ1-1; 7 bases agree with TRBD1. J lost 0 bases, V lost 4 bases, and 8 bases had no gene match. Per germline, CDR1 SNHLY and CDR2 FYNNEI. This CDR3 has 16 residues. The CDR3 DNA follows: TGTGCCAGCAGTGCCCTCCGGGACAGCTTGAACACTGAAGCTTTCTTT. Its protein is CASSALRDSLNTEAFF.

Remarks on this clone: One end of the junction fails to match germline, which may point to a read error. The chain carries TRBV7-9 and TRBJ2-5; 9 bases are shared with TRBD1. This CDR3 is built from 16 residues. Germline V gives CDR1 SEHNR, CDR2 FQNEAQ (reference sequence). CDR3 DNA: TGTTCCAGCAGCCCCGTAGGGGGACAGGGACAAGAGACCCAGTACTTC. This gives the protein CSSSPVGGQGQETQYF.

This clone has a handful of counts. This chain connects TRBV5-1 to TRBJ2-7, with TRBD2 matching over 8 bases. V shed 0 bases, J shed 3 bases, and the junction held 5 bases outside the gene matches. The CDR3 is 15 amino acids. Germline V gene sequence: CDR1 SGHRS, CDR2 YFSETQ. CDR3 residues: CASSLVGGGNYEQYF. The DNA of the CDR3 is TGCGCCAGCAGCTTGGTCGGGGGGGGGAACTACGAGCAGTACTTC. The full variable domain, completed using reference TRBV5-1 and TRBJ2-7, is KAGVTQTPRYLIKTRGQQVTLSCSPISGHRSVSWYQQTPGQGLQFLFEYFSETQRNKGNFPGRFSGRQFSNSRSEMNVSTLELGDSALYLCASSLVGGGNYEQYFGPGTRLTVT.

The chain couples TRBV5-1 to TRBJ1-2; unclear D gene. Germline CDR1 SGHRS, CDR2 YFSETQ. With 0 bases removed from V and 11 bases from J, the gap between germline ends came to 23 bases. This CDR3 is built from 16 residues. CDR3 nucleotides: TGCGCCAGCAGCTTGGGGGCAGCGGCGAGCCGTCTTGGTTACACCTTC. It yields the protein CASSLGAAASRLGYTF.

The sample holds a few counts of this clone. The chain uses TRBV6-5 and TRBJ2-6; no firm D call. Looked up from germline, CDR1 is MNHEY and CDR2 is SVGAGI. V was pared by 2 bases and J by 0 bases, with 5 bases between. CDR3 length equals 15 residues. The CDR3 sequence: CASSYGSSGANVLTF. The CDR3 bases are TGTGCCAGCAGTTACGGCAGCTCTGGGGCCAACGTCCTGACTTTC.

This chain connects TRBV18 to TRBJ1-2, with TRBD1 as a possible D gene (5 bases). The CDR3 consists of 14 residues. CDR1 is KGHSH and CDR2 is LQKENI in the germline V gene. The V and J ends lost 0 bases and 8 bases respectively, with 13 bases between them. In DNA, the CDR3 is TGTGCCAGCTCACCACCGGAGGGGACCGGCGGCTACACCTTC. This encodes CASSPPEGTGGYTF.

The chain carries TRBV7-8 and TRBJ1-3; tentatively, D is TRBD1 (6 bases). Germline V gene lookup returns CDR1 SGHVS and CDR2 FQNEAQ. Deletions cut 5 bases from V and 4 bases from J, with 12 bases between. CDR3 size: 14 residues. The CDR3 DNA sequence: TGTGCCAGCAGCGGCGGGAGGGGGGGAAACACCATATATTTT. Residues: CASSGGRGGNTIYF.

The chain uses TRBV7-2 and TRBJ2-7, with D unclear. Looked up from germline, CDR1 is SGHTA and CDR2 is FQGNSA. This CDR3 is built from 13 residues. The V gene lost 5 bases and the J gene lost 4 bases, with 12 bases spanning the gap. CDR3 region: CASSPSHGYEQYF. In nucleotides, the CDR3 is TGTGCCAGCAGCCCCTCTCACGGGTACGAGCAGTACTTC. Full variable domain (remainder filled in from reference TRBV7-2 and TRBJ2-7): GAGVSQSPSNKVTEKGKDVELRCDPISGHTALYWYRQSLGQGLEFLIYFQGNSAPDKSGLPSDRFSAERTGGSVSTLTIQRTQQEDSAVYLCASSPSHGYEQYFGPGTRLTVT.

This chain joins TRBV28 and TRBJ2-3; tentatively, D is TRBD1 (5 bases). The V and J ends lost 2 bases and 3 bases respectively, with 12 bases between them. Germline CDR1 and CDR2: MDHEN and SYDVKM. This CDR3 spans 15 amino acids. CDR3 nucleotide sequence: TGTGCCAGCAGTTTACAGGGCCCTGGGACAGATACGCAGTATTTT. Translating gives CASSLQGPGTDTQYF. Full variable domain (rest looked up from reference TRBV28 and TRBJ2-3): DVKVTQSSRYLVKRTGEKVFLECVQDMDHENMFWYRQDPGLGLRLIYFSYDVKMKEKGDIPEGYSVSREKKERFSLILESASTNQTSMYLCASSLQGPGTDTQYFGPGTRLTVL.

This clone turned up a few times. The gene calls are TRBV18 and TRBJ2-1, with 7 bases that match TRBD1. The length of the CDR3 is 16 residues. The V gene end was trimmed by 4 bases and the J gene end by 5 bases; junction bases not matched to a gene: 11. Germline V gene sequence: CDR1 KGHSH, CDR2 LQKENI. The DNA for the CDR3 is TGTGCCAGCTCACAAAATACGGGACAGTCCCACAATGAGCAGTTCTTC. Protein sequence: CASSQNTGQSHNEQFF. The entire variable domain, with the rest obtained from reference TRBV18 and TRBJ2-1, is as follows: NAGVMQNPRHLVRRRGQEARLRCSPMKGHSHVYWYRQLPEEGLKFMVYLQKENIIDESGMPKERFSAEFPKEGPSILRIQQVVRGDSAAYFCASSQNTGQSHNEQFFGPGTRLTVL.

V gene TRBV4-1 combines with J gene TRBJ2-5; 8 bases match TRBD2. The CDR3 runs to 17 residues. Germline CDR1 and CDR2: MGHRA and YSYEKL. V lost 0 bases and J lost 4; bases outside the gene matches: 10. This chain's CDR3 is CASSQDGPGAGGETQYF. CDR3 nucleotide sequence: TGCGCCAGCAGCCAAGACGGCCCGGGGGCGGGAGGAGAGACCCAGTACTTC.

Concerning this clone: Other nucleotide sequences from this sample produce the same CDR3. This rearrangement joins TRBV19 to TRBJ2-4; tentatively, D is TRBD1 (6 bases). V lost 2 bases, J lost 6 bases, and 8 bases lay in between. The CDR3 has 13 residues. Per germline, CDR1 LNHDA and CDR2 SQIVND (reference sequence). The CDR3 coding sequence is TGTGCCAGTAGTATAAGGGGGATAAACATTCAGTACTTC. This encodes CASSIRGINIQYF.

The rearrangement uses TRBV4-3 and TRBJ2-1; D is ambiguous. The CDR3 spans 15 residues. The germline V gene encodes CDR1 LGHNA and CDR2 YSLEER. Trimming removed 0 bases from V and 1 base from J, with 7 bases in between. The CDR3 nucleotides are TGCGCCAGCAGCCAAGACGGAGAATCCTACAATGAGCAGTTCTTC. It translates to CASSQDGESYNEQFF.

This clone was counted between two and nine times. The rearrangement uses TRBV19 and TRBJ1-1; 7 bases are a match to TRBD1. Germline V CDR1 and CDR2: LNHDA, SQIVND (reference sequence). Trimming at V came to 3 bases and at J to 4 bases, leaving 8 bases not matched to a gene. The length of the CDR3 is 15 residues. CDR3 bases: TGTGCCAGTAGTATCAAGGGGGCTCCGGGCACTGAAGCTTTCTTT. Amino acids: CASSIKGAPGTEAFF.

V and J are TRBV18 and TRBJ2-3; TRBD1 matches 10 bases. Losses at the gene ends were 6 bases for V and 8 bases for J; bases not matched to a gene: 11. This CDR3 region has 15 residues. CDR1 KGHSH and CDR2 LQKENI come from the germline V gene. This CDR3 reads CASSQGQGTEITQYF. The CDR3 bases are TGTGCCAGCTCGCAGGGACAGGGGACCGAGATTACGCAGTATTTT.

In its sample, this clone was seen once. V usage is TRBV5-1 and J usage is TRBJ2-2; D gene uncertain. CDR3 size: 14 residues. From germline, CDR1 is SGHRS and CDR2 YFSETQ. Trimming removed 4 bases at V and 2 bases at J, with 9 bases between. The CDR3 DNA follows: TGCGCCAGCAGCCCTATCGATAACACCGGGGAGCTGTTTTTT. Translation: CASSPIDNTGELFF.

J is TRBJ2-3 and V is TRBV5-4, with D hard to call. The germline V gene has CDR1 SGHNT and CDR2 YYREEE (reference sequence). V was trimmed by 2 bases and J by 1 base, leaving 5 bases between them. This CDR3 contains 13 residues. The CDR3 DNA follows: TGTGCCAGCAGCTTCGAGGGCACAGATACGCAGTATTTT. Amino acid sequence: CASSFEGTDTQYF.

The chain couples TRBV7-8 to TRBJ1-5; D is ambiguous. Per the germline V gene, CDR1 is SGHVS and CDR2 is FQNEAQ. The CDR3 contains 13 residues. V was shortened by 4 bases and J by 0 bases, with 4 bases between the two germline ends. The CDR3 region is CASSSNSNQPQHF. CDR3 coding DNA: TGTGCCAGCAGCTCCAATAGCAATCAGCCCCAGCATTTT.

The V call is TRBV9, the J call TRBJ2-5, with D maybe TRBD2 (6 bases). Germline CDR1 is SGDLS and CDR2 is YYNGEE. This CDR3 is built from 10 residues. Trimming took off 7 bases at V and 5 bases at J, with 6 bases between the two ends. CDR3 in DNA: TGTGCCAGCGGGGGGGAGACCCAGTACTTC. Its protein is CASGGETQYF.

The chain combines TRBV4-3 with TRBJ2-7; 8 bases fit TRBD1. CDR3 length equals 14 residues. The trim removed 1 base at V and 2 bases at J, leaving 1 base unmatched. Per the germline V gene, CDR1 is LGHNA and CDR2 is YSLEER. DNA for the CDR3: TGCGCCAGCAGCCAAGGACAGGGGACCTACGAGCAGTACTTC. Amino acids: CASSQGQGTYEQYF.